This TCR beta chain was recorded in a study of blood T cell repertoires in COVID-19. In the study overall: Collection of acute and convalescent COVID-19 samples took place in the United States, Italy and Spain. Nucleic acid was either cDNA or gDNA, and it came from T cells, B-cell-depleted T cells, or PBMCs.

V was cut by 6 bases and J by 2 bases, with 19 bases left in between. Germline V gene data show CDR1 as MNHEY and CDR2 as SMNVEV (reference sequence). The CDR3 spans 16 residues. Seattle patients were enrolled while actively infected and followed longitudinally. In the study's own analysis: Reference gene primer amplification yielded estimated nucleated cell counts. The protocol was immunoSEQ multiplex PCR, while the TCRdb copy is restricted to in-frame clones and leaves out a portion. V, J and clone size derive from that table, while D and trimming were established from the DNA sequence. The sample includes 250,000 to 400,000 clones, 90% seen only once; the top ten take less than 3.5%.

The chain has TRBV27 and TRBJ1-2; the D gene is possibly TRBD1 (6 bases). The source material was peripheral blood. This TCR was sampled from a woman in her 30s with COVID-19, enrolled during active disease. The CDR3 DNA reads as TGTGCCAGCAGCCAAATTCAGGGGAACCCGAACTATGGCTACACCTTC. Amino acid sequence: CASSQIQGNPNYGYTF.